The 24 T cell receptor beta chains below were found in one sample sequenced in a study of CD8+ T cells in alopecia areata. The treatment: oral pan-JAK inhibitor, 5-10 mg twice daily. Reverse transcribed after extraction, RNA yielded cDNA as the sequencing template. Libraries were prepared by immunoSEQ multiplex PCR; TCRdb keeps only in-frame clonotypes and omits some of them. In the table there are roughly 220,000 clones, more than 60% of which are singletons. The sequencing here drew on CD4+ T cells sorted from blood, taken around week 46, from a patient treated with tofacitinib. Receptor source: a human donor with alopecia areata.

The chain carries TRBV11-3 and TRBJ2-5; possibly TRBD1 or TRBD2 for D (5 bases each). The CDR3 extends over 14 amino acids. The V gene's germline CDR1 is SGHNT and CDR2 YENEEA. Between the trimmed V and J ends, which lost 1 base and 5 bases, there was a span of 11 bases. Written as DNA, the CDR3 is TGTGCCAGCAGCTTAGCGCTGGGACGGGAGACCCAGTACTTC. Protein product: CASSLALGRETQYF.

A single count supports this clone. The chain combines TRBV19 with TRBJ2-7; D is possibly TRBD2 (5 bases). V shed 5 bases and J shed 3 bases, with 17 bases lying between them. This CDR3 is 15 amino acids long. CDR1 is LNHDA and CDR2 is SQIVND in the germline V gene (reference sequence). CDR3 bases: TGTGCCAGTAGTCGTGACCCCGCCGCGGGCTACGAGCAGTACTTC. Protein sequence: CASSRDPAAGYEQYF.

The chain links TRBV25-1 to TRBJ2-7, with 7 bases aligning to TRBD1. The CDR3 spans 11 residues. Germline V lookup: CDR1 MGHDK, CDR2 SYGVNS. After removal of 2 bases from V and 13 bases from J, the junction contained 5 bases not matched to a gene. The CDR3 here is CASSEPGQYYF. The CDR3 DNA reads TGTGCCAGCAGTGAACCGGGACAGTATTACTTC.

This chain uses TRBV4-1 with TRBJ1-6; D is undetermined. There are 17 residues in the CDR3. V was pared by 5 bases and J by 6 bases, with 20 bases between. Germline V gene lookup returns CDR1 MGHRA and CDR2 YSYEKL. The CDR3: CASSKMSLGSGNSPLHF. Written as DNA, the CDR3 is TGCGCCAGCAGCAAAATGTCCTTGGGGTCTGGTAATTCACCCCTCCACTTT.

The V and J genes are TRBV7-8 and TRBJ1-6; the match to TRBD1 covers 7 bases. J gave up 10 bases and V 11 bases, and 11 bases lay outside the gene matches. The germline gives CDR1 SGHVS, CDR2 FQNEAQ. The length of the CDR3 is 13 residues. The CDR3 nucleotides read TGTGCCCTACTGACAGGGATAGGATCACCCCTCCACTTT. This sequence encodes CALLTGIGSPLHF.

This clone was picked up a small number of times. The chain uses TRBV25-1 and TRBJ2-1, with D maybe TRBD1 (5 bases). V lost 2 bases and J lost 4, with 9 bases in between. The CDR3 is 14 amino acids. Germline CDR1 MGHDK, CDR2 SYGVNS. CDR3 DNA: TGTGCCAGCAGTGAACTCGACAGTTACAATGAGCAGTTCTTC. Protein: CASSELDSYNEQFF.

V usage is TRBV30 and J usage is TRBJ1-6; 10 bases match TRBD1. The CDR3 has 15 residues. With 2 bases clipped from V and 10 bases from J, the junction kept 8 bases outside the gene matches. CDR1 and CDR2 from the germline V gene are GTSNPN and SVGIG (reference sequence). The CDR3 here is CAWSLRGTGDSPLHF. CDR3 DNA sequence: TGTGCCTGGAGTCTCAGGGGGACAGGGGACTCACCCCTCCACTTT.

This clone was recorded a few times. The chain combines TRBV7-2 with TRBJ1-2; D is possibly TRBD1 (5 bases). Trimming cost V 3 bases and J 8 bases, with 13 bases left between them. There are 13 residues in the CDR3. Germline lookup yields CDR1 SGHTA and CDR2 FQGNSA. The CDR3 sequence is CASSLEGAGGYTF. The CDR3 DNA sequence: TGTGCCAGCAGCTTGGAAGGGGCCGGGGGCTACACCTTC.

This chain joins TRBV15 and TRBJ2-5; D is perhaps TRBD2 (6 bases). The V end lost 0 bases, the J end lost 2 bases, and 16 bases lay between the germline ends. The CDR3 spans 17 residues. Germline V gene lookup returns CDR1 LNHNV and CDR2 YYDKDF (reference sequence). CDR3 DNA: TGTGCCACCAGCAGAGATAGGGGAACGGGGGAGCAAGAGACCCAGTACTTC. This encodes CATSRDRGTGEQETQYF.

V and J are TRBV6-6 and TRBJ1-5; D uncertain. Trimming left V 7 bases short and J 4 bases short, with 11 bases between. Germline V CDR1 and CDR2: MNHNY, SVGAGI (reference sequence). The CDR3 extends over 13 amino acids. The CDR3 reads CASTYAGNQPQHF. The DNA of the CDR3 is TGTGCCAGCACCTACGCGGGGAATCAGCCCCAGCATTTT.

The rearrangement links TRBV7-2 to TRBJ2-1, with D possibly TRBD2 on 6 matching bases. Trimming left V 5 bases short and J 9 bases short, with 23 bases between. Germline loops: CDR1 SGHTA, CDR2 FQGNSA. The CDR3 consists of 16 residues. CDR3 region: CASSVGGGGTRLEQFF. CDR3 DNA sequence: TGTGCCAGCAGCGTCGGTGGAGGAGGGACCCGACTTGAGCAGTTCTTC.

The chain couples TRBV20-1 to TRBJ2-5; D is unclear. Trimming removed 7 bases from V and 2 bases from J, with 8 bases in between. CDR1 DFQATT and CDR2 SNEGSKA come from the germline V gene (reference sequence). The CDR3 spans 11 residues. CDR3 sequence (DNA): TGCAGTGTTCCAGATCAAGAGACCCAGTACTTC. Translating it yields CSVPDQETQYF.

This clone was observed a few times. CDR3 sequence reads: CASSIQTSGVTGELFF. The CDR3 DNA is TGTGCCAGTAGTATACAGACTAGCGGGGTGACCGGGGAGCTGTTTTTT. This chain connects TRBV19 to TRBJ2-2; 11 bases are a match to TRBD2. CDR3 length: 16 residues. CDR1 LNHDA and CDR2 SQIVND come from the germline V gene (reference sequence). V shed 2 bases, J shed 5 bases, and the junction held 4 bases outside the gene matches.

The CDR3 DNA sequence: TGTGCCAGCAGCCGGAACACGGGTGGGGAGCAGTTCTTC. As protein: CASSRNTGGEQFF. This chain connects TRBV11-1 to TRBJ2-1, with no clear D. The CDR3 length is 13 residues. Trimming left V 5 bases short and J 10 bases short, with 15 bases between. Germline CDR1 reads SGHAT; CDR2 reads FQDESV (reference sequence).

J is TRBJ2-7 and V is TRBV25-1; the match to TRBD2 covers 7 bases. With V trimmed by 6 bases and J by 0 bases, 5 bases remained unmatched. Germline-derived CDR1 and CDR2 are MGHDK and SYGVNS. The CDR3 has 14 amino acids. The CDR3: CASRDGGISYEQYF. As DNA, the CDR3 is TGTGCCAGCAGGGACGGGGGGATCTCCTACGAGCAGTACTTC.

The rearrangement joins TRBV9 to TRBJ1-4; D gene uncertain. The germline V gene encodes CDR1 SGDLS and CDR2 YYNGEE. The CDR3 runs 13 residues. Trimming took off 0 bases at V and 7 bases at J, with 7 bases between the two ends. The CDR3 coding sequence is TGTGCCAGCAGCGTAGTGCCTGGTGAAAAACTGTTTTTT. It specifies CASSVVPGEKLFF.

The J gene is TRBJ2-5, the V gene TRBV6-5; TRBD2 aligns across 10 bases. The V gene's germline CDR1 is MNHEY and CDR2 SVGAGI. The V segment lost 4 bases and the J segment 6 bases; nucleotides outside the gene matches: 11. CDR3 length: 16 amino acids. CDR3: CASSWEERGGRKTQYF. The CDR3 DNA reads as TGTGCCAGCAGTTGGGAAGAGCGGGGGGGTCGAAAGACCCAGTACTTC.

The chain joins TRBV6-5 to TRBJ2-3; TRBD1 matches 8 bases. J gave up 3 bases and V 2 bases, and 7 bases lay outside the gene matches. This CDR3 has 16 amino acids. Germline V lookup: CDR1 MNHEY, CDR2 SVGAGI. CDR3: CASSYLGTGPTDTQYF. CDR3 sequence (DNA): TGTGCCAGCAGTTACCTCGGGACAGGACCAACAGATACGCAGTATTTT.

This chain uses TRBV4-3 with TRBJ1-1; possibly TRBD1 for D (5 bases). V lost 0 bases and J lost 7, with 9 bases in between. Germline V lookup: CDR1 LGHNA, CDR2 YSLEER. This CDR3 comprises 13 residues. CDR3 in amino acids: CASSQDGTVEAFF. The DNA for the CDR3 is TGCGCCAGCAGCCAAGATGGGACGGTTGAAGCTTTCTTT.

This clone was recorded once. The chain links TRBV27 to TRBJ1-2, with D possibly being TRBD1 (6 bases). The V end was cut by 5 bases, the J end by 2 bases, with 9 bases between. CDR3 length: 13 amino acids. In germline, CDR1 is MNHEY, CDR2 SMNVEV (reference sequence). CDR3 DNA sequence: TGTGCCAGCAGTCCACAGGGAAACTATGGCTACACCTTC. This sequence encodes CASSPQGNYGYTF.

The chain carries TRBV30 and TRBJ1-2; unclear D gene. V was clipped by 4 bases and J by 5 bases, with 8 bases between them. The CDR3 is made up of 11 amino acids. Germline values: CDR1 GTSNPN, CDR2 SVGIG (reference sequence). This CDR3 reads CAWTPGYGYTF. DNA of the CDR3: TGTGCCTGGACCCCGGGATATGGCTACACCTTC.

V is TRBV30 and J is TRBJ1-4; TRBD1 aligns across 8 bases. Germline trimming cut 5 bases from V and 7 bases from J; bases unmatched to any gene: 6. Per germline, CDR1 GTSNPN and CDR2 SVGIG (reference sequence). The CDR3 contains 13 residues. As DNA, the CDR3 is TGTGCCTGGCAGACAGGGGTGGGTGAAAAACTGTTTTTT. This sequence encodes CAWQTGVGEKLFF. Complete variable domain (other parts from reference TRBV30 and TRBJ1-4): SQTIHQWPATLVQPVGSPLSLECTVEGTSNPNLYWYRQAAGRGLQLLFYSVGIGQISSEVPQNLSASRPQDRQFILSSKKLLLSDSGFYLCAWQTGVGEKLFFGSGTQLSVL.

This chain uses TRBV7-2 with TRBJ2-1, with D tentatively TRBD1 (6 bases). CDR1 and CDR2 from the germline V gene are SGHTA and FQGNSA. CDR3 length: 15 amino acids. Trimming cost V 2 bases and J 1 base, with 9 bases left between them. The CDR3 nucleotides are TGTGCCAGCAGCTTACAGGGGCAGTCCTACAATGAGCAGTTCTTC. Protein sequence: CASSLQGQSYNEQFF.

V gene TRBV18 combines with J gene TRBJ2-7; 7 bases align to TRBD1. The CDR3 has 14 amino acids. The trim removed 5 bases at V and 6 bases at J, leaving 10 bases unmatched. Germline assignment: CDR1 KGHSH and CDR2 LQKENI. CDR3 sequence (DNA): TGTGCCAGCTCAGCCGGGACAGTTTCGTCCGAGCAGTACTTC. As protein: CASSAGTVSSEQYF.